This T cell receptor beta chain was recovered during a study of T cells expressing NK-cell markers. Study-level findings and limits: For a few donors, these clonotypes were likewise the leading ones in the CD3+CD56-NKG2C+ fraction. Specificity for HCMV among expanded NKG2C+ T cell clones was not established. Roughly six donors showed dominant NKG2C+ clonotypes comprising about 1.0-8% of their CD8+ T cells.

Worth noting for this clonotype: Its antigen is unidentified.

For TCR beta, cDNA was produced by 5'RACE template switching with UMIs. TCRdb reprocessed the 5' RACE reads and stores each CDR3 protein as one record, lacking DNA. The listing contains 550,000 to 600,000 distinct CDR3 sequences. The CDR3 extends over 15 amino acids. The sequenced sample was blood T cells: a sorted CD56 or NKG2C T cell subset, CD4+ or CD8+ T cells, or bulk PBMC T cells (not recorded which). V and J are TRBV12-3 or TRBV12-4 and TRBJ2-7; TCRdb indicates TRBD2, and absent DNA this call remains unverified. The receptor was isolated from a man between 18 and 35 years old in good health. CDR3 residues: CASSGLGQGPYEQYF.